This passage covers 7 T cell receptor beta chains from one sample sequenced in a study of blood T cell repertoires in COVID-19. The data were produced by immunoSEQ multiplex PCR, yet TCRdb's version contains in-frame clones alone and is incomplete. Of about 330,000 clones listed, approximately 92% are singletons. Sequenced input: PBMCs or T cells enriched from blood (not recorded which). The receptors here all came from a woman in her twenties or thirties who had recovered from COVID-19.

The CDR3 spells CASSFGGTSTGYGYTF. DNA of the CDR3: TGTGCCAGCAGTTTCGGCGGGACGTCTACAGGCTATGGCTACACCTTC. The chain employs TRBV28 and TRBJ1-2, with D perhaps matching TRBD1 (5 bases). This CDR3 comprises 16 residues. Germline lookup yields CDR1 MDHEN and CDR2 SYDVKM. The ends were cut back, 3 bases at V and 4 bases at J, with 18 bases in the middle.

This chain links TRBV30 with TRBJ2-7; 7 bases fit TRBD1. The length of the CDR3 is 15 residues. Germline CDR1 GTSNPN, CDR2 SVGIG (reference sequence). V trimming: 4 bases; J trimming: 6 bases; junction bases outside the gene matches: 15. This chain's CDR3 is CAWKAEGGLFLEQYF. In DNA, the CDR3 is TGTGCCTGGAAGGCCGAAGGGGGCTTATTTCTCGAGCAGTACTTC.

This clone occurred a few times. This rearrangement joins TRBV3-1 (or the pseudogene TRBV3-2) to TRBJ2-4; TRBD1 aligns across 9 bases. V lost 3 bases and J lost 9; bases outside the gene matches: 9. Germline V gives CDR1 LGHDT, CDR2 YNNKEL (reference sequence). CDR3 length: 15 amino acids. CDR3 sequence: CASSQGQGGGSIQYF. CDR3 bases: TGTGCCAGCAGCCAGGGACAGGGAGGGGGTAGCATTCAGTACTTC.

The genes are TRBV10-3 and TRBJ1-2; the D gene is possibly TRBD1 (5 bases). Trimming removed 0 bases at V and 6 bases at J, with 11 bases between. Germline CDR1 and CDR2: ENHRY and SYGVKD. The CDR3 sequence is 14 residues long. Here the CDR3 DNA reads TGTGCCATCAGTGAGTCGCGGGGGGTCCATGGCTACACCTTC. Protein: CAISESRGVHGYTF.

The chain links TRBV14 to TRBJ2-7, with a tentative D call TRBD1 (6 bases). The CDR3 has 15 residues. V lost 3 bases and J 3 bases, leaving 15 bases between the germline ends. CDR1 is SGHDN, CDR2 FVKESK, per germline. The CDR3 sequence is CASSHDRTPGYEQYF. In DNA, the CDR3 is TGTGCCAGCAGCCATGACAGGACACCGGGCTACGAGCAGTACTTC.

Only one count was recorded for this clone. The chain has TRBV7-2 and TRBJ2-5, with D possibly matching TRBD2 (5 bases). CDR1 is SGHTA, CDR2 FQGNSA, per germline. The CDR3 runs 11 residues. The V end was cut by 5 bases, the J end by 10 bases, with 11 bases between. CDR3 residues: CASSPARDQYF. Written as DNA, the CDR3 is TGTGCCAGCAGCCCAGCCCGGGACCAGTACTTC.

CDR3 region: CASSLARTGGYNEQFF. Written as DNA, the CDR3 is TGCGCCAGCAGCTTGGCCCGGACAGGCGGATACAATGAGCAGTTCTTC. The chain combines TRBV5-1 with TRBJ2-1; 7 positions match TRBD1. The CDR3 has 16 residues. Germline CDR1 reads SGHRS; CDR2 reads YFSETQ. Trimming cost V 0 bases and J 4 bases; bases outside gene matches: 7.